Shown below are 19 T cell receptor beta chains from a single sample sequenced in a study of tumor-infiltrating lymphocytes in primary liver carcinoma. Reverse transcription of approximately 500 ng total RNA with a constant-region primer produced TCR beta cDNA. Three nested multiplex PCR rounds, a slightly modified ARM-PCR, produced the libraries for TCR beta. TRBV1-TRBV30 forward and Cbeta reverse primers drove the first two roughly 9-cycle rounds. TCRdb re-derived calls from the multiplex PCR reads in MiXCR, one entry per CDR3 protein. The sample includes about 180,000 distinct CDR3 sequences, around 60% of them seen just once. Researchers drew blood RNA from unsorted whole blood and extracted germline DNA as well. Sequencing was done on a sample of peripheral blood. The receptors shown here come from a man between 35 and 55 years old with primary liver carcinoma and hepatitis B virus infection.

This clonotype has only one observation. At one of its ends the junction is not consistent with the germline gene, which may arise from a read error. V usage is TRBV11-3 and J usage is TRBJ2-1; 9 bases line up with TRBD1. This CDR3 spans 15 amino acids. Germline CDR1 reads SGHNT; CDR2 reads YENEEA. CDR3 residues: CAGSLDRGVDDEQFF. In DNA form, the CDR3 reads TGTGCCGGCAGCTTAGACAGGGGGGTCGATGATGAGCAGTTCTTC.

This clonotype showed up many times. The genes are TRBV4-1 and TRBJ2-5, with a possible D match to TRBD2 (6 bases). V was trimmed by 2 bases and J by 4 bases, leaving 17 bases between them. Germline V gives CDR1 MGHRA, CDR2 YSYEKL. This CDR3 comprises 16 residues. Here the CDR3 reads CASSQPTRGAGETQYF. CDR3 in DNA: TGCGCCAGCAGCCAACCCACACGCGGGGCCGGAGAGACCCAGTACTTC.

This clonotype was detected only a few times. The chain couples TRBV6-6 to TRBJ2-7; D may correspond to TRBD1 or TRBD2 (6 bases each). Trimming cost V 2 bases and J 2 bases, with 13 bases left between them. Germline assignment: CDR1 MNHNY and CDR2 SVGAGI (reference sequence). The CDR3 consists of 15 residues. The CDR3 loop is CASSYPRGPTYEQYF. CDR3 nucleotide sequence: TGTGCCAGCAGTTACCCTCGGGGGCCGACCTACGAGCAGTACTTC.

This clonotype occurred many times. The CDR3 is CASSSSGNRYEQYF. Written as DNA, the CDR3 is TGTGCCAGCAGCTCCTCAGGGAATCGCTACGAGCAGTACTTC. The rearrangement uses TRBV11-2 and TRBJ2-7; TRBD1 is a possible D gene (5 bases). CDR3 length: 14 residues. The germline V gene encodes CDR1 SGHAT and CDR2 FQNNGV. The V and J ends lost 4 bases and 3 bases respectively, with 13 bases between them. Looking up the rest from reference TRBV11-2 and TRBJ2-7 gives the full variable domain: EAGVAQSPRYKIIEKRQSVAFWCNPISGHATLYWYQQILGQGPKLLIQFQNNGVVDDSQLPKDRFSAERLKGVDSTLKIQPAKLEDSAVYLCASSSSGNRYEQYFGPGTRLTVT.

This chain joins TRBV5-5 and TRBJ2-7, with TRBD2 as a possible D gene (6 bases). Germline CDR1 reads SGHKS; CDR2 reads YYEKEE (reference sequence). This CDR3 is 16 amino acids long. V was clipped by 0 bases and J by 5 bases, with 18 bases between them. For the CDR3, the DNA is TGTGCCAGCAGCTTGGCTGTGGGGCTAGCGTCCGACGAGCAGTACTTC. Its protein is CASSLAVGLASDEQYF.

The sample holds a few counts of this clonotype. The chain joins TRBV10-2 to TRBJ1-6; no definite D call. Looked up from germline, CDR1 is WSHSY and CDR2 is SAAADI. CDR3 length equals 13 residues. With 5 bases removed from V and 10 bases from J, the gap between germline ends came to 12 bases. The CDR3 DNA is TGCGCCAGCAGTCCTGGTCCGGGGTCACCCCTCCACTTT. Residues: CASSPGPGSPLHF.

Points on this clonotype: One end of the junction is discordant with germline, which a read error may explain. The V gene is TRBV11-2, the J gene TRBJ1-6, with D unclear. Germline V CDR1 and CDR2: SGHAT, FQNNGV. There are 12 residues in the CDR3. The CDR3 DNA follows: TGTGCTAGCAGCGAAACTAGTTCACCCCTCCACTTT. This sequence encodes CASSETSSPLHF.

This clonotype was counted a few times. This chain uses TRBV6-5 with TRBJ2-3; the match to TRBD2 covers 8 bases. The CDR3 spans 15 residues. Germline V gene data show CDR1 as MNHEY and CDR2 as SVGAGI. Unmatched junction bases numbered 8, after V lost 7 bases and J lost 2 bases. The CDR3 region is CASTKAGVVTDTQYF. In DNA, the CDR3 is TGTGCCAGCACTAAAGCGGGAGTGGTCACAGATACGCAGTATTTT.

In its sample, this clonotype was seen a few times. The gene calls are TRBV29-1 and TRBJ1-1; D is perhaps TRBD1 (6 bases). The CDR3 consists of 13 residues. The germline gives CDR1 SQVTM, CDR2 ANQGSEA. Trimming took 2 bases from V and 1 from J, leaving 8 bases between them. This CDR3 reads CSVEKGENTEAFF. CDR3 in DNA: TGCAGCGTTGAAAAGGGGGAGAACACTGAAGCTTTCTTT.

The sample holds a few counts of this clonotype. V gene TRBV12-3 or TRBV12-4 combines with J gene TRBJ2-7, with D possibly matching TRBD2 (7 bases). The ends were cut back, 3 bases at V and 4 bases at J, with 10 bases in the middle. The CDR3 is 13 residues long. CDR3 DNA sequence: TGTGCCAGCAGTTTCGGGGGGCAATACGAGCAGTACTTC. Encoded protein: CASSFGGQYEQYF.

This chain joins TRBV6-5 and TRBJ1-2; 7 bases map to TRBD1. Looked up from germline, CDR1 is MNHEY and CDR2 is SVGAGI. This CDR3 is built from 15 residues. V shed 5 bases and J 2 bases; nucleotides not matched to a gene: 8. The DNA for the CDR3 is TGTGCCAGCAGTAAGCGACAGGGTTTGAACTATGGCTACACCTTC. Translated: CASSKRQGLNYGYTF.

The CDR3 loop reads CASSQLYGDSQRDTQYF. The CDR3 nucleotides are TGTGCCAGCAGTCAACTTTACGGGGACAGTCAGAGGGATACGCAGTATTTT. J is TRBJ2-3 and V is TRBV6-2 or TRBV6-3, with 7 nucleotides matching TRBD1. J lost 6 bases, V lost 5 bases, and 17 bases had no gene match. Germline V CDR1 and CDR2: MNHEY, SVGEGT. The CDR3 totals 17 residues.

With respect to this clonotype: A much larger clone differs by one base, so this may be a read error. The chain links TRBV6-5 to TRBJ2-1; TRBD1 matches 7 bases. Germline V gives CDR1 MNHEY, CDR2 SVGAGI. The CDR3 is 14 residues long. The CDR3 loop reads CDSSYNPTGQEQFF. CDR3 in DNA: TGTGACAGCAGTTACAACCCGACAGGGCAGGAGCAGTTCTTC.

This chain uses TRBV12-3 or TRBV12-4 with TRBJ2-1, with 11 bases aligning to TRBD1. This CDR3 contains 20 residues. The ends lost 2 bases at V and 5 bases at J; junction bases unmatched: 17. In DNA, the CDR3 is TGTGCCAGCAGTTTAAGGCGGACAGGGGGCTCCGCGAGTCCTCACAATGAGCAGTTCTTC. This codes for CASSLRRTGGSASPHNEQFF.

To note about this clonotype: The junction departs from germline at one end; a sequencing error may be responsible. CDR3: CASSLVQDSPLEQCF. CDR3 in DNA: TGTGCCAGCAGCCTAGTGCAGGACAGCCCTTTGGAGCAGTGCTTC. The rearrangement joins TRBV11-2 to TRBJ2-7; D possibly corresponds to TRBD1 (6 bases). From germline, CDR1 is SGHAT and CDR2 FQNNGV. This CDR3 has 15 residues.

CDR3 sequence (DNA): TGTGCCAGCAGTACTCAAAAAAACATTCAGTACTTC. It is translated as CASSTQKNIQYF. The chain has TRBV12-3 or TRBV12-4 and TRBJ2-4; D gene unclear. The V gene lost 5 bases and the J gene lost 4 bases, with 6 bases spanning the gap. The CDR3 length is 12 residues.

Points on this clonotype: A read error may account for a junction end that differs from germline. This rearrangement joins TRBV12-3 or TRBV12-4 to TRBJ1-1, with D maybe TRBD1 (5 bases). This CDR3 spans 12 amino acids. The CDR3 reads CANSLSGGEAFF. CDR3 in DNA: TGTGCCAACAGTTTGTCCGGGGGTGAAGCTTTCTTT.

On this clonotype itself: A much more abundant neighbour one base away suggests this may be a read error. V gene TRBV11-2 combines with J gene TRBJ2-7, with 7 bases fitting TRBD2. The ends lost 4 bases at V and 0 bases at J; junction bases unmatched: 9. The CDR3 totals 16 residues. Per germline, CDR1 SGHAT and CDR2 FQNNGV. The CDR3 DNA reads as TGTGCCAGCAGCTCAGATTTTGGCGGGAGCTCCTACGAGCAGTACTTC. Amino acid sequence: CASSSDFGGSSYEQYF.

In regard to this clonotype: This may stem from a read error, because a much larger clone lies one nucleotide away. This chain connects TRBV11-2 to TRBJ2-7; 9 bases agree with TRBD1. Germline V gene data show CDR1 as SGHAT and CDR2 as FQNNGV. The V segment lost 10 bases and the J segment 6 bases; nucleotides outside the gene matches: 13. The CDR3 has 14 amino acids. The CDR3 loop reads CANTMTGGMGEQYF. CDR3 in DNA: TGTGCCAACACCATGACAGGGGGGATGGGCGAGCAGTACTTC.